What follows are 8 T cell receptor beta chains derived from one specimen sequenced in a study of blood T cell repertoires in COVID-19. Measured with immunoSEQ multiplex PCR; TCRdb has only the in-frame clones, and not every one. Among some 530,000 clones listed, about 85% were seen once. Sequenced: PBMCs or T cells enriched from blood (not recorded which). The receptor source for this set is a woman aged 55-70 years who had recovered from COVID-19.

This chain joins TRBV6-5 and TRBJ1-2; possible D gene TRBD1, 5 bases. The V end was cut by 7 bases, the J end by 5 bases, with 20 bases between. The CDR3 is 15 residues long. The germline CDR1 and CDR2 sequences are MNHEY and SVGAGI. CDR3 DNA: TGTGCCAGCACACGTTCTAGGCAGGGAGGGTATGGCTACACCTTC. This gives the protein CASTRSRQGGYGYTF.

J is TRBJ2-1 and V is TRBV6-5; TRBD2 is a possible D gene (5 bases). This CDR3 has 12 residues. Germline CDR1 is MNHEY and CDR2 is SVGAGI. The V and J ends lost 2 bases and 8 bases respectively, with 7 bases between them. CDR3 in amino acids: CASSYGGDEQFF. DNA for the CDR3: TGTGCCAGCAGTTACGGAGGAGATGAGCAGTTCTTC.

The genes are TRBV5-8 and TRBJ2-1, with no clear D. The CDR3 spans 14 residues. CDR1 SGHTS and CDR2 YDEGEE come from the germline V gene. V lost 0 bases to trimming and J lost 2 bases, with 6 bases between them. The CDR3 DNA follows: TGTGCCAGCAGCTTGGCGCAGACCTACAATGAGCAGTTCTTC. It codes for CASSLAQTYNEQFF.

On this clone itself: One junction end does not reproduce the germline sequence, and a read error may be involved. Different DNA sequences within this sample yield the same CDR3. The chain joins TRBV27 to TRBJ2-4; TRBD1 is a possible D gene (6 bases). Germline values: CDR1 MNHEY, CDR2 SMNVEV (reference sequence). The CDR3 runs 14 residues. The CDR3 DNA sequence: TGCGCCACCTCTCAACAGGGAAAAGGGAACATTCAGTACTTC. Its protein is CATSQQGKGNIQYF.

The chain joins TRBV28 to TRBJ2-7; D is perhaps TRBD2 (5 bases). This CDR3 spans 11 amino acids. Germline loops: CDR1 MDHEN, CDR2 SYDVKM. Trimming left V 6 bases short and J 3 bases short, with 6 bases between. The CDR3, as DNA: TGTGCCAGCAGCGGGAACTACGAGCAGTACTTC. Translation: CASSGNYEQYF.

The chain recombines TRBV4-1 with TRBJ1-5; the D gene is possibly TRBD1 (6 bases). Germline-derived CDR1 and CDR2 are MGHRA and YSYEKL. The CDR3 is made up of 13 amino acids. The germline V and J ends were trimmed by 2 bases and 4 bases, with 6 bases remaining between them. CDR3 sequence (DNA): TGCGCCAGCAGCCAAACAGGGAATCAGCCCCAGCATTTT. Its translation is CASSQTGNQPQHF.

The rearrangement uses TRBV18 and TRBJ1-1; TRBD1 matches at 7 bases. Trimming cost V 6 bases and J 2 bases; bases outside gene matches: 12. This CDR3 has 16 residues. Germline values: CDR1 KGHSH, CDR2 LQKENI. In nucleotides, the CDR3 is TGTGCCAGCTCGGGTCAGGGGGGCCCCTTTAACACTGAAGCTTTCTTT. This encodes CASSGQGGPFNTEAFF.

This clone showed up just once. This chain connects TRBV21-1 to TRBJ1-3; TRBD1, the table's D call, was not compared with the DNA. TRBV21-1 corresponds to a pseudogene. CDR3 length equals 14 residues. CDR3 sequence: CASTDRESGNTIYF. The CDR3 DNA follows: TGTGCCAGCACGGACAGGGAATCTGGAAACACCATATATTTT.